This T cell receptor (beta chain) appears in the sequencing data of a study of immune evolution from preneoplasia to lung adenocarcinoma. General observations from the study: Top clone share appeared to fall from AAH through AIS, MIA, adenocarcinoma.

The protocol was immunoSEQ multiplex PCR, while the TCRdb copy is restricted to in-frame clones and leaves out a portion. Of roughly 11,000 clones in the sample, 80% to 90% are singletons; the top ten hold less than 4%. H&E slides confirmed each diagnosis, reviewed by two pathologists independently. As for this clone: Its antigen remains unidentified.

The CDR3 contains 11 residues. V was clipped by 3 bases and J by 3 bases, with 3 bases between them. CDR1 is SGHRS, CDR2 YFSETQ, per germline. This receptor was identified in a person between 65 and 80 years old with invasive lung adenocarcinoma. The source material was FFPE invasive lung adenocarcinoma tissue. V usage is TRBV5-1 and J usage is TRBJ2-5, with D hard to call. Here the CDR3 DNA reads TGCGCCAGCAGCTCTAAAGAGACCCAGTACTTC. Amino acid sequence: CASSSKETQYF.